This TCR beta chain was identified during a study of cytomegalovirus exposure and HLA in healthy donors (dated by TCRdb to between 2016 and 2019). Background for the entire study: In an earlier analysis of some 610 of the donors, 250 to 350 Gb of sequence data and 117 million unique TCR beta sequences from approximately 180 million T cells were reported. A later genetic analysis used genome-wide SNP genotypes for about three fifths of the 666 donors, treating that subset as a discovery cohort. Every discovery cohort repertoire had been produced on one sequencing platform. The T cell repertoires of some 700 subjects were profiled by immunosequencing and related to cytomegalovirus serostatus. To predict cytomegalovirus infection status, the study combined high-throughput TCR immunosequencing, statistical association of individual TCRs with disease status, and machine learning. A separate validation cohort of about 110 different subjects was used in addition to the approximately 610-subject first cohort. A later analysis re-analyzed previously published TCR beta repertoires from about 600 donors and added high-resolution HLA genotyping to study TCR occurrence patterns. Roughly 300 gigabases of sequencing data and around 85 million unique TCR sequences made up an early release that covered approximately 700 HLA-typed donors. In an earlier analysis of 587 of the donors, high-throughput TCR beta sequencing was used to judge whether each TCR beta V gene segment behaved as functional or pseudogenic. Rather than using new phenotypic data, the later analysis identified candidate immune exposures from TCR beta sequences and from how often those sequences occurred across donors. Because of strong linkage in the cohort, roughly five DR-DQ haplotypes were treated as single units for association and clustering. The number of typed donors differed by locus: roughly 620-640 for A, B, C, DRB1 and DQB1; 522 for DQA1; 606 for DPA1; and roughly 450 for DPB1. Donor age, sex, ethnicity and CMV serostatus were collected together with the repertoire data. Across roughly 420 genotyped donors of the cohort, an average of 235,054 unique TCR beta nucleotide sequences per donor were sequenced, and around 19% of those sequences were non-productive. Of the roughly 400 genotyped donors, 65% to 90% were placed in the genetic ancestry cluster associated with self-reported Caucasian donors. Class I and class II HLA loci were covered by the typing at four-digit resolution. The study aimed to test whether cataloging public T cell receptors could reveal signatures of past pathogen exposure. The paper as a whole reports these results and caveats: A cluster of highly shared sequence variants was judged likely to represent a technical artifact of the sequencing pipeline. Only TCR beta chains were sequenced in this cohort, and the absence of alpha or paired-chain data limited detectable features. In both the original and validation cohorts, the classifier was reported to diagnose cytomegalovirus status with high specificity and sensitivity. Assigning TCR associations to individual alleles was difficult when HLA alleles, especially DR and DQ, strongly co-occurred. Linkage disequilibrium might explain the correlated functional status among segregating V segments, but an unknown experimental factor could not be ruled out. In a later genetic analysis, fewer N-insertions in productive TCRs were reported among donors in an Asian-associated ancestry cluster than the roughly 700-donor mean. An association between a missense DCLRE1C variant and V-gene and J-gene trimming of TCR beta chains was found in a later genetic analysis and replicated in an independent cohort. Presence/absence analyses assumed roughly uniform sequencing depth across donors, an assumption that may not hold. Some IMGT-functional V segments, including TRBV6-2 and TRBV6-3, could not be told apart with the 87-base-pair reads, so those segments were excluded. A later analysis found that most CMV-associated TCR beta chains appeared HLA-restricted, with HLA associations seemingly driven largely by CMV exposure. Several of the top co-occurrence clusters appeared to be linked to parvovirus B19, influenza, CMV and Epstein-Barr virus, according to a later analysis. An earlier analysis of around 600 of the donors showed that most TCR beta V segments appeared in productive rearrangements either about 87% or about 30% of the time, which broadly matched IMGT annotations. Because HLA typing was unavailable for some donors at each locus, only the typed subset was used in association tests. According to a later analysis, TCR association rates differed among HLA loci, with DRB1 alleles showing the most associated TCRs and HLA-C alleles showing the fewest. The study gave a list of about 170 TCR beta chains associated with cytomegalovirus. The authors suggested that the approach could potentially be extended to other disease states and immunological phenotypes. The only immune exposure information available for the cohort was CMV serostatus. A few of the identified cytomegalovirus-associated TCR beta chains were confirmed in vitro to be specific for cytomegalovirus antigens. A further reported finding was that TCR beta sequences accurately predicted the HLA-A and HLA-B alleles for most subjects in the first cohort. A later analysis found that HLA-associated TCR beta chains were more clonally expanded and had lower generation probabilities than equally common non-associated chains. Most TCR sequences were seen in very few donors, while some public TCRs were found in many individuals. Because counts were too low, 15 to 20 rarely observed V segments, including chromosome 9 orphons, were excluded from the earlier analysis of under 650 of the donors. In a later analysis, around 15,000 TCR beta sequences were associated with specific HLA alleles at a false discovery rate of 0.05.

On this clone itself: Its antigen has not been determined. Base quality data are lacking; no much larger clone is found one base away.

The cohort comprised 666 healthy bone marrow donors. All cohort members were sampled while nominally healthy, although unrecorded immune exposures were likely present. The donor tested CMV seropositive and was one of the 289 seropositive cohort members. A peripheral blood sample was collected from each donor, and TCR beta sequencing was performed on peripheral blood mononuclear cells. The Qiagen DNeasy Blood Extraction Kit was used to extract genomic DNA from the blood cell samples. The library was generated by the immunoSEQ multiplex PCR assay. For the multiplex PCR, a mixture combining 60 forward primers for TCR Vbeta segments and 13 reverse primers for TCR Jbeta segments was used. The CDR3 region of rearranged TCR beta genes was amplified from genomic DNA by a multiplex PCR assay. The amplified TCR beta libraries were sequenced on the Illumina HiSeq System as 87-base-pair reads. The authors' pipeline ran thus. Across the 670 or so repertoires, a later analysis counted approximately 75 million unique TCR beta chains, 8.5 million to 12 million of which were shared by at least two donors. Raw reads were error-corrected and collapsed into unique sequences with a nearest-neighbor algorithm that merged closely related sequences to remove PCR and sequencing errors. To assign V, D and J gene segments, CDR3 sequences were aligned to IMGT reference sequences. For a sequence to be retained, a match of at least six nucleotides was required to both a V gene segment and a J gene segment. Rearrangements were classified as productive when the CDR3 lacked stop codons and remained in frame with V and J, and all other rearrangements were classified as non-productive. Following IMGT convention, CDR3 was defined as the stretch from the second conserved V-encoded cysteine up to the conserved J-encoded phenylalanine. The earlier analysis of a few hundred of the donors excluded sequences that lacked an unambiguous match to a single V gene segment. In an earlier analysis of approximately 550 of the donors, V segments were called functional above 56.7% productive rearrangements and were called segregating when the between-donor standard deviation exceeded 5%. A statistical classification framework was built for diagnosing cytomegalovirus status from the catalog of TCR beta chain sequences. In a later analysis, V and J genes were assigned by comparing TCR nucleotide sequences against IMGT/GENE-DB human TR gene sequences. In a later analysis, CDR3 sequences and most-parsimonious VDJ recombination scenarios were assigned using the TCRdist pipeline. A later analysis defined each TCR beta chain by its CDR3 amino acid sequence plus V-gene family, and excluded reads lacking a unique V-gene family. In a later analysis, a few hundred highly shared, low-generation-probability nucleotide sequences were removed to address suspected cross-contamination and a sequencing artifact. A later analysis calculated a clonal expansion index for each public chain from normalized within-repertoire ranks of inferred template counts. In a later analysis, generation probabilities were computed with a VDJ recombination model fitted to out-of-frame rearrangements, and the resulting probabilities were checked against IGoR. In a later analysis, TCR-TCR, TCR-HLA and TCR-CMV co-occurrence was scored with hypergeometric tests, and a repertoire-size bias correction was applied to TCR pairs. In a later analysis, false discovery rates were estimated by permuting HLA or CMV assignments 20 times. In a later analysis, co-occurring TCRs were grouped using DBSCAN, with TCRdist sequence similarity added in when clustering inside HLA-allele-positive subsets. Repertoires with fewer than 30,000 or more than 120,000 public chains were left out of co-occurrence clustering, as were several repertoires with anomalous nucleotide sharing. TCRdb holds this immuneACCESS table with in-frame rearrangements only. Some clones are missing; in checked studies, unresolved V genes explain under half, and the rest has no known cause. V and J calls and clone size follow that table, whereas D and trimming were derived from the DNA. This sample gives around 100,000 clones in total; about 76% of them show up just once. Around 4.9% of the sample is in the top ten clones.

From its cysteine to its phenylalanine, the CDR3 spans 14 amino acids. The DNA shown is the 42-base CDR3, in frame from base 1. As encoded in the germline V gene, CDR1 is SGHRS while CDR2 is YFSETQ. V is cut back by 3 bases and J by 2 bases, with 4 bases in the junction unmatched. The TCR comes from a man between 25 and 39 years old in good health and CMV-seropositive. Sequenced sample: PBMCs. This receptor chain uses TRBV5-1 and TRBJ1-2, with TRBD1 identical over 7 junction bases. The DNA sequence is TGCGCCAGCAGCTCGACAGGGACCAACTATGGCTACACCTTC. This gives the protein CASSSTGTNYGYTF.